The clone carrying this T cell receptor beta chain was found many times. First-strand cDNA relied on TRAV- and TRBV-specific primers spanning alpha and beta chains. TCR amplification used roughly 20 PCR cycles, a constant-region primer and a V-primer adapter. TCRdb reanalysed the reads using MiXCR and keeps one entry per CDR3 protein. The profile shows some 100,000 distinct CDR3 sequences, 20% to 25% of them singletons. The record originates from a study of low-dose radiotherapy and immunotherapy resistance in tumors. Time point meaning: after trial treatment. Noted treatment: LDRT plus nivolumab, ipilimumab, low-dose cyclophosphamide and aspirin (RACIN trial). Sequenced here: PBMCs, sampled after low-dose radiotherapy plus immunotherapy. This receptor was taken from a female donor with ovarian cancer.

The CDR3 loop is CASSSIPGHPTYEQYF. The DNA for the CDR3 is TGCGCCAGCAGCTCCATCCCCGGACACCCCACCTACGAGCAGTACTTC. V usage is TRBV5-1 and J usage is TRBJ2-7; possible D gene TRBD1, 5 bases. Trimming cost V 3 bases and J 2 bases, with 18 bases left between them. Per the germline V gene, CDR1 is SGHRS and CDR2 is YFSETQ. The CDR3 is made up of 16 amino acids.